This T cell receptor beta chain was captured by sequencing in a study of blood T cell dynamics during melanoma immunotherapy. About the study: Patients with metastatic melanoma got pembrolizumab or nivolumab-ipilimumab as first-line care. Whole-study findings and limits: Whether repertoire-driving clones were melanoma-specific could not be determined.

In germline, CDR1 is SGHRS, CDR2 YFSETQ. This CDR3 comprises 15 residues. Time point described: week 3, after first cycle of checkpoint inhibitor. Samples come from before therapy and from week 3 after the first blockade cycle. Patients with prior systemic cancer treatment, concomitant immunosuppressants, or other active malignancies were excluded. Sequenced by immunoSEQ multiplex PCR; TCRdb stores in-frame clones only, minus some. The sample has approximately 15,000 clones, 70% to 90% seen once; the top ten hold 4% to 5.5%. In regard to this clone: What it binds is unknown. Relative to the germline gene, one junction end is altered; a read error may explain this. Other DNA sequences of this sample code for an identical CDR3.

This sequence originates from a human donor with melanoma. The rearrangement links TRBV5-1 to TRBJ2-1; 9 bases align to TRBD2. The sample was blood, taken from a patient treated with checkpoint blockade. The CDR3 reads CASSLDLAGRNEQFF. In DNA, the CDR3 is TGCGCCAGCAGTTTGGATCTAGCGGGACGGAATGAGCAGTTCTTC.